This T cell receptor beta chain was retrieved from a study of blood T cell repertoires in COVID-19. Study context: Sources were T cells, B-cell-depleted T cells, or PBMCs; the material itself was cDNA or gDNA.

With 0 bases removed from V and 6 bases from J, the gap between germline ends came to 6 bases. Per germline, CDR1 MNHNS and CDR2 SASEGT. The CDR3 is made up of 12 amino acids. The table came from immunoSEQ multiplex PCR; TCRdb's copy has only in-frame clones and leaves some out. The sample lists 300,000 to 400,000 clones; approximately 89% were seen once. Individuals aged roughly 18 to 95 years were recruited from about two dozen US areas. The sequence was collected from a man in his thirties or forties who had recovered from COVID-19. Sequencing input: PBMCs or T cells enriched from blood (not recorded which). The genes are TRBV6-1 and TRBJ2-7; D remains ambiguous. CDR3 amino acids: CASSEAYGEQYF. The CDR3 DNA sequence: TGTGCCAGCAGTGAAGCCTACGGCGAGCAGTACTTC.